This TCR beta chain was sequenced for a study of response to subunit inactivated influenza vaccine. From the RT-PCR reads, TCRdb called clonotypes with MiXCR, one entry per CDR3 protein. The table includes 150,000 to 200,000 distinct CDR3 sequences, roughly 10% detected once. This CDR3 contains 16 residues. The V and J ends lost 0 bases and 4 bases respectively, with 15 bases between them. Germline loops: CDR1 MGHRA, CDR2 YSYEKL. This clonotype has just a few counts. Sequences were derived from CD8+ T cells sorted from PBMCs, sampled around 2 years after vaccination. This sequence joins TRBV4-1 and TRBJ1-2; D unresolved. This receptor was obtained from a man aged 45 to 70 who received an inactivated influenza vaccine. The CDR3: CASSQDNAAGLYGYTF. Here the CDR3 DNA reads TGCGCCAGCAGCCAAGATAATGCGGCAGGCCTCTATGGCTACACCTTC.